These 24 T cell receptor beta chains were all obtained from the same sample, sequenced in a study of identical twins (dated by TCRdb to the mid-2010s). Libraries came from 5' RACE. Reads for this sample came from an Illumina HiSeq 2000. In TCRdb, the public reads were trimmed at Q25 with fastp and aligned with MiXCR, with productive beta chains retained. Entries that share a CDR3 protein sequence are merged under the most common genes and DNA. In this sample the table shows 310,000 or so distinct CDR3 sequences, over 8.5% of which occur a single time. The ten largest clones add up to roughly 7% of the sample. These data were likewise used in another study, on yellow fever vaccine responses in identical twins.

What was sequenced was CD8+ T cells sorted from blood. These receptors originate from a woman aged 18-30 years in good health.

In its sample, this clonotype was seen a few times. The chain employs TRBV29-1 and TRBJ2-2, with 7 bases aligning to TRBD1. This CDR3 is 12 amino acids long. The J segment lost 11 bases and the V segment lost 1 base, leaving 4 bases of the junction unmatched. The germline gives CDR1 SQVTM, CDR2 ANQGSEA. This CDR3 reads CSVEGQGVELFF. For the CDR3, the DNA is TGCAGCGTTGAAGGACAGGGCGTAGAGCTGTTTTTT.

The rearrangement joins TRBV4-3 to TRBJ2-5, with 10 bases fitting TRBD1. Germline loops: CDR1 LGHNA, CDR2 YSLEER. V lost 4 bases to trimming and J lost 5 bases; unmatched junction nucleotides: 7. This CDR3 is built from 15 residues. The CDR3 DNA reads TGCGCCAGCAGCCCAACCCGGGGACAGGGGGAGACCCAGTACTTC. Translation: CASSPTRGQGETQYF.

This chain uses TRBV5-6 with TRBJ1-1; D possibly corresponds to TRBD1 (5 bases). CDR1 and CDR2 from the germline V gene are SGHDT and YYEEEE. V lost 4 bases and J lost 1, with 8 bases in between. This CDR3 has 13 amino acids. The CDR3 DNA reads TGTGCCAGCAGCGCAGGGAGGAACACTGAAGCTTTCTTT. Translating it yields CASSAGRNTEAFF.

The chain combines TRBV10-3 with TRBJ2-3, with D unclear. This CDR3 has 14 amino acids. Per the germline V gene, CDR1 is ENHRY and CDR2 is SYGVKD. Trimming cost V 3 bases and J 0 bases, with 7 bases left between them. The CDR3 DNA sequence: TGTGCCATCAGTGACCTAATTAGCACAGATACGCAGTATTTT. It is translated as CAISDLISTDTQYF.

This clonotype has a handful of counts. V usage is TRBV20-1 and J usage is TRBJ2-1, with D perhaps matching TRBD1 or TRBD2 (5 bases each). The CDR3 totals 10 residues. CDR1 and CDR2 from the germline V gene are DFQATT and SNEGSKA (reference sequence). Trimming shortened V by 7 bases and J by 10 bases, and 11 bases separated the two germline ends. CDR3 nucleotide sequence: TGCAGTGTGGGGGTGGTCGAGCAGTTCTTC. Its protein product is CSVGVVEQFF.

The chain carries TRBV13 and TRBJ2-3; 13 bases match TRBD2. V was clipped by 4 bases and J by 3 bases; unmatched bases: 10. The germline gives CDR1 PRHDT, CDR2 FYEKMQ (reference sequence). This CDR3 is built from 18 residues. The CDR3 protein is CASSSRTSGRDWTDTQYF. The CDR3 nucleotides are TGTGCCAGCAGCTCCCGGACTAGCGGGAGAGATTGGACAGATACGCAGTATTTT.

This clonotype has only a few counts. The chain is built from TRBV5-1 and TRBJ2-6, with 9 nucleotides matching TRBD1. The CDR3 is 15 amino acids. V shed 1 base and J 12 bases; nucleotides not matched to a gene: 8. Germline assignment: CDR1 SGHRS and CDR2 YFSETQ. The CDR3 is CASSLTGGEGSVLTF. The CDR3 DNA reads TGCGCCAGCAGCTTGACAGGGGGCGAGGGGAGCGTCCTGACTTTC.

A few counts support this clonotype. CDR3 sequence (DNA): TGTGCCACCAGCAGAGGTGGCAGGGACAAAGTGAATGAGCAGTTCTTC. Amino acids: CATSRGGRDKVNEQFF. This rearrangement joins TRBV15 to TRBJ2-1; D might be TRBD1 (6 bases). Trimming removed 1 base at V and 7 bases at J, with 17 bases between. There are 16 residues in the CDR3. The V gene's germline CDR1 is LNHNV and CDR2 YYDKDF (reference sequence).

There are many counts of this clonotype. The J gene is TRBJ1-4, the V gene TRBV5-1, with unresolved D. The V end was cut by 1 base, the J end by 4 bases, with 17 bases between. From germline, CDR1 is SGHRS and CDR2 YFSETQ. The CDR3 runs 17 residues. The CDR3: CASSLRGTEGHNEKLFF. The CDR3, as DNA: TGCGCCAGCAGCTTGAGAGGAACGGAAGGCCATAATGAAAAACTGTTTTTT.

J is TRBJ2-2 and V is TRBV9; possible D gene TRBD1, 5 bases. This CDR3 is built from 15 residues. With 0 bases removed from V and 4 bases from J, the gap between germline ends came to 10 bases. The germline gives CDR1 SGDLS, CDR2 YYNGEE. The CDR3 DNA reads TGTGCCAGCAGCGTAGCGGACATACCCACCGGGGAGCTGTTTTTT. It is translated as CASSVADIPTGELFF.

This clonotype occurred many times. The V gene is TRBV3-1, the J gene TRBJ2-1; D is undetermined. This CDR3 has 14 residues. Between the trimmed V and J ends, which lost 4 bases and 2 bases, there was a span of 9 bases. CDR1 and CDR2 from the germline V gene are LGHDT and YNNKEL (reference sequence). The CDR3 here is CASSPNSAYNEQFF. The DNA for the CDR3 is TGTGCCAGCAGCCCCAACAGCGCCTACAATGAGCAGTTCTTC.

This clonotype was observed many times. Here the CDR3 DNA reads TGCAGCGTTGGTGACTCATTCTACGAGCAGTACTTC. It codes for CSVGDSFYEQYF. The chain combines TRBV29-1 with TRBJ2-7, with D unclear. CDR3 size: 12 residues. The germline V gene encodes CDR1 SQVTM and CDR2 ANQGSEA. V dropped 4 bases and J dropped 3 bases, with 10 bases sitting between them.

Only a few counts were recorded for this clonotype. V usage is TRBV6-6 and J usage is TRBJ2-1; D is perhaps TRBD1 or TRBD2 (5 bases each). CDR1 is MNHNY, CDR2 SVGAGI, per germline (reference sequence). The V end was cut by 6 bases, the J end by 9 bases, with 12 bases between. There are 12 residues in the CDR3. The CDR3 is CASRTIGGEQFF. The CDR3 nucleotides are TGTGCCAGCAGGACGATTGGGGGTGAGCAGTTCTTC.

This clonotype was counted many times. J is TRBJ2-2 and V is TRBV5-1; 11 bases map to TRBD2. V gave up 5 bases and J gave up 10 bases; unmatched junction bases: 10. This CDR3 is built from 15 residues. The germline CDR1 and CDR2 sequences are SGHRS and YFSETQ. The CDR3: CASRSSGGAGEELFF. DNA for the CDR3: TGCGCCAGCAGAAGTAGCGGGGGGGCCGGCGAGGAGCTGTTTTTT.

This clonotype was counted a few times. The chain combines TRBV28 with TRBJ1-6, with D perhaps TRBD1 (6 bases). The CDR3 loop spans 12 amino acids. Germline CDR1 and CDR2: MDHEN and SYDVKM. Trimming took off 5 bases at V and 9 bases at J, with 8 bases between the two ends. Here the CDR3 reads CASSPDSSPLHF. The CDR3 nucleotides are TGTGCCAGCAGTCCGGACAGTTCACCCCTCCACTTT.

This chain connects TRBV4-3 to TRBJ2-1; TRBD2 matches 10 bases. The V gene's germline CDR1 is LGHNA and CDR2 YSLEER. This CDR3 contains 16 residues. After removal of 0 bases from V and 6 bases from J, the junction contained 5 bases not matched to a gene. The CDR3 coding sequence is TGCGCCAGCAGCCAAGATTTGGCTAGCGGGAGCAATGAGCAGTTCTTC. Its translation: CASSQDLASGSNEQFF.

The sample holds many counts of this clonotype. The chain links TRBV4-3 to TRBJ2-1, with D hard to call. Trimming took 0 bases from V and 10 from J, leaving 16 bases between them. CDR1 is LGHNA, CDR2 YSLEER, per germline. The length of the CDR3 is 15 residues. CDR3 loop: CASSQDRIPTTEQFF. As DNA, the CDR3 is TGCGCCAGCAGCCAAGATCGGATCCCAACCACGGAGCAGTTCTTC.

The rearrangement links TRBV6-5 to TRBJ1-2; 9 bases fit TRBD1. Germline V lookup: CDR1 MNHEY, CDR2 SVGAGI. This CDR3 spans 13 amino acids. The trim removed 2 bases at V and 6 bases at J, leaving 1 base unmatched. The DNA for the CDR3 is TGTGCCAGCAGTTACGGGACAGGGCATGGCTACACCTTC. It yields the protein CASSYGTGHGYTF.

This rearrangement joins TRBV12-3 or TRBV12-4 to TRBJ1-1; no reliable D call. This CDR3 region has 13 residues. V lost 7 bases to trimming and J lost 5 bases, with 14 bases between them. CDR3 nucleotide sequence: TGTGCCAGCACTCAATTGGTGGGTACTGAAGCTTTCTTT. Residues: CASTQLVGTEAFF.

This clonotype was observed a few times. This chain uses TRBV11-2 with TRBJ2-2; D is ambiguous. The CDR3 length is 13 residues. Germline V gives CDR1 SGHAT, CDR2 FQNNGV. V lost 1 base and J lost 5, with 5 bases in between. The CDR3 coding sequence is TGTGCCAGCAGCTTAGGGTTTACCGGGGAGCTGTTTTTT. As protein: CASSLGFTGELFF.

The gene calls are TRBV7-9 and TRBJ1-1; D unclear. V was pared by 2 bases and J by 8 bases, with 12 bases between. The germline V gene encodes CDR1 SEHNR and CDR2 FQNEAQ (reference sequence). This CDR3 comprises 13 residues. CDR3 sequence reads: CASSLTPGNEAFF. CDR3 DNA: TGTGCCAGCAGCTTAACACCGGGGAACGAAGCTTTCTTT.

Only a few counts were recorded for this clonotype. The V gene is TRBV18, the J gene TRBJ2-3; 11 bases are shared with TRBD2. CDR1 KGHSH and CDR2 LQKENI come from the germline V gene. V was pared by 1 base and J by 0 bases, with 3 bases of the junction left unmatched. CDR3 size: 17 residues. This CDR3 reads CASSPLTSGESTDTQYF. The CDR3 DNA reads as TGTGCCAGCTCACCACTGACTAGCGGGGAGAGCACAGATACGCAGTATTTT.

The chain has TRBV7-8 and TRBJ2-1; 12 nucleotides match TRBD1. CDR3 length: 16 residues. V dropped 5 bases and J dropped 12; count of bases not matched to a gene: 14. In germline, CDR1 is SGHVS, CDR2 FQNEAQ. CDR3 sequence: CASSTGTGGGFYAQFF. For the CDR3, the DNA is TGTGCCAGCAGCACCGGGACAGGGGGCGGATTTTACGCGCAGTTCTTC. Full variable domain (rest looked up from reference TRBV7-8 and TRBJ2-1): GAGVSQSPRYKVAKRGQDVALRCDPISGHVSLFWYQQALGQGPEFLTYFQNEAQLDKSGLPSDRFFAERPEGSVSTLKIQRTQQEDSAVYLCASSTGTGGGFYAQFFGPGTRLTVL.

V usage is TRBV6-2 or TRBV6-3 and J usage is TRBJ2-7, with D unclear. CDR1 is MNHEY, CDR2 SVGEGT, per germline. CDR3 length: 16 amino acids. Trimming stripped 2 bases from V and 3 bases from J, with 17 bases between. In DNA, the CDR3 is TGTGCCAGCAGTTACGCTGCGGCAGGCGACCTCTACGAGCAGTACTTC. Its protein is CASSYAAAGDLYEQYF.